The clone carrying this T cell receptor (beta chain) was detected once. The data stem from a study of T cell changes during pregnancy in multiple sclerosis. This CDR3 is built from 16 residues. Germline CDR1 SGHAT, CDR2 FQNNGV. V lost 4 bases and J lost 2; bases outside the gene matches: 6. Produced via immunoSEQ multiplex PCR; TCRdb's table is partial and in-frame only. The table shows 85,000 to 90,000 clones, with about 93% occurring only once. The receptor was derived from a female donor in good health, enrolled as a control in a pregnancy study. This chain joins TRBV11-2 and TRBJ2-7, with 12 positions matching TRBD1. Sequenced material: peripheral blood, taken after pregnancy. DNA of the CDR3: TGTGCCAGCAGCTCAATCCGGGACAGGGGGCCCTACGAGCAGTACTTC. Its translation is CASSSIRDRGPYEQYF.